This T cell receptor (beta chain) was profiled in a study of shared clonotypes between healthy human individuals. Looking at the study overall: Researchers drew samples from two women and three men aged 18 to 49.

Data came from immunoSEQ multiplex PCR; TCRdb stores just in-frame clones and leaves some out. The sample has some 1,600,000 clones; roughly 98% are singletons. Overall study results and limits: Naive CD4 clonotypes were shared across several donors at about 5.2%. Researchers found naive subsets generally carried larger estimated richness than memory subsets.

Trimming shortened V by 6 bases and J by 4 bases, and 7 bases separated the two germline ends. The V gene's germline CDR1 is SQVTM and CDR2 ANQGSEA. CDR3 length: 11 amino acids. Regarding this clone: The antigen remains unidentified.

Sample: naive CD4+ T cells sorted from blood. The subset: CD45RA+ positively selected. The V gene is TRBV29-1, the J gene TRBJ2-1; D possibly matches TRBD1 or TRBD2 (5 bases each). The source is a man under 40 in good health. The CDR3 protein is CSVGEYNEQFF. CDR3 bases: TGCAGCGTAGGGGAGTACAATGAGCAGTTCTTC.